This paragraph reports one TCR beta chain. The antigen is unknown. The data originate from a study of cytotoxic CD8 clonotypes in ibrutinib-treated CLL. In the study overall: Included were 11 relapsed/refractory and over 14 treatment-naive patients, of whom fewer than 18 were IGHV unmutated.

Cryopreserved PBMCs supplied approximately 2 micrograms of genomic DNA for TCR beta libraries. Study findings and constraints: Baseline clonality, above age-matched healthy donor levels, tracked circulating CD8+ T-cell counts.

This table comes from immunoSEQ multiplex PCR, and its TCRdb copy is limited to in-frame clones, with some not included. Found here are about 140,000 clones, approximately 80% of them singletons; the top ten hold 6% to 9.5%. The receptor's source is a human donor with chronic lymphocytic leukemia. The sequencing used PBMCs, collected after 36 months of ibrutinib treatment.

CDR3 in amino acids: CASRTSGGHYEQYF. The CDR3, as DNA: TGTGCCAGCAGGACTAGCGGGGGACACTACGAGCAGTACTTC. V usage is TRBV6-1 and J usage is TRBJ2-7; 12 nucleotides match TRBD2. The CDR3 length is 14 residues. V trimming: 6 bases; J trimming: 3 bases; junction bases outside the gene matches: 3. Germline CDR1 reads MNHNS; CDR2 reads SASEGT.